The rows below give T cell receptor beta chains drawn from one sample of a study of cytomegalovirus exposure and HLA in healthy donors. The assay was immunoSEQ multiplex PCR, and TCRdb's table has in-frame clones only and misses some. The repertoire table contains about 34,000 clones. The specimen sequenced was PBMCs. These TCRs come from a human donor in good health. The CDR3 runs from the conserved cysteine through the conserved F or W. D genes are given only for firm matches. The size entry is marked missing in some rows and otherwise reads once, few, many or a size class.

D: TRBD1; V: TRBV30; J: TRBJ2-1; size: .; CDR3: CAWGTGRAYNEQFF; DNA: TGTGCCTGGGGGACAGGGCGTGCCTACAATGAGCAGTTCTTC
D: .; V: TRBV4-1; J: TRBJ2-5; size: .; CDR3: CASSQEGAGTPETQYF; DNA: TGCGCCAGCAGCCAAGAGGGGGCAGGGACACCTGAGACCCAGTACTTC
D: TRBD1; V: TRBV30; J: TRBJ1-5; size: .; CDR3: CAWSSDRGGDIGNQPQHF; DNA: TGTGCCTGGAGCTCGGACAGGGGTGGGGATATTGGCAATCAGCCCCAGCATTTT
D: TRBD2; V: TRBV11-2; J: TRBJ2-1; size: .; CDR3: CASSLERGKASYNEQFF; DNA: TGTGCCAGCAGCTTAGAGCGGGGGAAGGCCTCCTACAATGAGCAGTTCTTC
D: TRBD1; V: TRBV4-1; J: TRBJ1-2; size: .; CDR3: CASSHPGQVAYGYTF; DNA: TGCGCCAGCAGCCACCCCGGACAGGTCGCCTATGGCTACACCTTC
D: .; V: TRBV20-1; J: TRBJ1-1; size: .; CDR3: CSALRDNEAFF; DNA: TGCAGTGCTCTCCGGGACAACGAAGCTTTCTTT
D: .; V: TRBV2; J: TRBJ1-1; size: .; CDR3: CASSRQGTGTEDFF; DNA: TGTGCCAGCAGTCGTCAGGGAACGGGCACTGAAGATTTCTTT
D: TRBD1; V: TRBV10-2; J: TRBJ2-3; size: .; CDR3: CASSEGVGTGAFSDTQYF; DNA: TGCGCCAGCAGTGAGGGGGTCGGGACAGGGGCGTTTTCAGATACGCAGTATTTT
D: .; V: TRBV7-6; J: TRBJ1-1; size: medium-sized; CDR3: CASSPQGLNTEAFF; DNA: TGTGCCAGCAGCCCTCAGGGGTTGAACACTGAAGCTTTCTTT
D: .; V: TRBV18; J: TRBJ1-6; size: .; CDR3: CASSPGEGSPLHF; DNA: TGTGCCAGCTCACCAGGGGAGGGTTCACCCCTACACTTT
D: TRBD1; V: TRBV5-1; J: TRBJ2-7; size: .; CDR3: CASSLIPGQFYEQYF; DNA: TGCGCCAGCAGCTTGATACCGGGACAGTTCTACGAGCAGTACTTC
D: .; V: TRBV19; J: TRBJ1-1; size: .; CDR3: CASRRGSMNTEAFF; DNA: TGTGCCAGTAGACGGGGTTCCATGAACACTGAAGCTTTCTTT
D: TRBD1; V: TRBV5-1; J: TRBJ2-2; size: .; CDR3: CASSLGTGPPGELFF; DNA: TGCGCCAGCAGCTTGGGGACAGGGCCTCCCGGGGAGCTGTTTTTT
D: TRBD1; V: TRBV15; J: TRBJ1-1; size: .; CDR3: CATSSPDRAEAFF; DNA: TGTGCCACCAGCAGCCCGGACAGGGCTGAAGCTTTCTTT
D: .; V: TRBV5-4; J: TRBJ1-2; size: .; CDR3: CASSFSGGGRGDTF; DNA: TGTGCCAGCAGCTTCAGCGGGGGCGGTAGGGGAGACACCTTC
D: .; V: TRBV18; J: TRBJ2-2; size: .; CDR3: CASSQRLTGELFF; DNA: TGTGCCAGCTCACAGCGCCTCACCGGGGAGCTGTTTTTT
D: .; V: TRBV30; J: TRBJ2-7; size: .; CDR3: CAWSVILREQYF; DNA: TGTGCCTGGAGTGTGATCCTTCGGGAGCAGTACTTC
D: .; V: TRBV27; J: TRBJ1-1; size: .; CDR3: CASIVTRERTEAFF; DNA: TGTGCCAGCATCGTGACTCGGGAGAGAACTGAAGCTTTCTTT
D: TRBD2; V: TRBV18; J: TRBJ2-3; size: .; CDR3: CASSPLAGSTDTQYF; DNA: TGTGCCAGCTCACCTCTAGCGGGGAGCACAGATACGCAGTATTTT
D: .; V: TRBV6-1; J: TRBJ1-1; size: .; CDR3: CASSEAPSGGEIF; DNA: TGTGCCAGCAGTGAAGCACCGTCGGGAGGGGAGATTTTT
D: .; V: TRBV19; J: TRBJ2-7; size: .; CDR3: CASSIQDSSYEQYF; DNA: TGTGCCAGTAGTATCCAAGACAGCTCCTACGAGCAGTACTTC
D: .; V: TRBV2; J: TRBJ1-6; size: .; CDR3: CASTGEVPYNSPLHF; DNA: TGTGCCAGCACAGGGGAAGTCCCCTATAATTCACCCCTCCACTTT
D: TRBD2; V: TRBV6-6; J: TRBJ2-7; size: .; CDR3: CASSSQLAGEAYEQYF; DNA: TGTGCCAGCAGTTCGCAACTAGCGGGGGAGGCCTACGAGCAGTACTTC
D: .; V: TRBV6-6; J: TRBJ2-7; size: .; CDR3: CASSSGQWTDEQYF; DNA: TGTGCCAGCAGTTCTGGACAGTGGACAGACGAGCAGTACTTC
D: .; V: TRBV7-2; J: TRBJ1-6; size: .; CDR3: CASSLERASPLHF; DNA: TGTGCCAGCAGCCTCGAGCGGGCTTCACCCCTCCACTTT
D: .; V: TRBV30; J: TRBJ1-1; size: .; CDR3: CAWSVQSKAFF; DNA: TGTGCCTGGAGTGTACAGAGCAAAGCTTTCTTT
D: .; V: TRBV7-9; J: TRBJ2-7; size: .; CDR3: CASSRKSRSYEQYF; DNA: TGTGCCAGCAGCCGTAAGAGCCGCTCCTACGAGCAGTACTTC
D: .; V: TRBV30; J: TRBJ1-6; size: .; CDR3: CAWRPSNPSPLHF; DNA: TGTGCCTGGAGACCCTCTAACCCTTCACCCCTCCACTTT
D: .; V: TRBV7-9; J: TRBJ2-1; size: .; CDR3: CASTQGYGGPYNEQFF; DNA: TGTGCCAGCACCCAAGGGTACGGGGGGCCCTACAATGAGCAGTTCTTC
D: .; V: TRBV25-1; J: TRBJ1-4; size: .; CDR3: CASSPRGAREKLFF; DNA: TGTGCCAGCAGTCCCCGTGGGGCTCGTGAAAAACTGTTTTTT
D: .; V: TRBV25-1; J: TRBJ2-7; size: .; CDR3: CASSEGGTMDYEQYF; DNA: TGTGCCAGCAGTGAAGGGGGCACAATGGACTACGAGCAGTACTTC
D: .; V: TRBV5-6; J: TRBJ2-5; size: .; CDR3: CASSLGGGQETQYF; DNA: TGTGCCAGCAGCTTGGGGGGAGGACAAGAGACCCAGTACTTC
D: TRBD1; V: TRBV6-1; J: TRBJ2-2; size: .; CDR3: CASRGRTGKKGELFF; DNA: TGTGCCAGCAGGGGGAGGACAGGGAAGAAGGGGGAGCTGTTTTTT
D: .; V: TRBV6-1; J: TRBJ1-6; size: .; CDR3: CASSEAQAWDSPLHF; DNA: TGTGCCAGCAGTGAAGCGCAGGCATGGGATTCACCCCTCCACTTT
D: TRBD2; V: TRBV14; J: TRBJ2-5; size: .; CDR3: CASSQPGLLEETQYF; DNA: TGTGCCAGCAGCCAACCGGGACTATTGGAGGAGACCCAGTACTTC
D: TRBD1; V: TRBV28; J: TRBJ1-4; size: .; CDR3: CASSLDRVREKLFF; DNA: TGTGCCAGCAGTCTGGACAGGGTAAGGGAAAAACTGTTTTTT
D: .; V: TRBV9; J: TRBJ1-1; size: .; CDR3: CASSLDGRGKAFF; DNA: TGTGCCAGCAGCTTGGACGGCAGGGGTAAGGCTTTCTTT
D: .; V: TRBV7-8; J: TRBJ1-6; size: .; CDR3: CASSLGVYNSPLHF; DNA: TGTGCCAGCAGCTTAGGAGTGTATAATTCACCCCTCCACTTT
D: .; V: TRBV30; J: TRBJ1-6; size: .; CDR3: CAWGGGDSPLHF; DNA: TGTGCCTGGGGCGGAGGGGATTCACCCCTACACTTT
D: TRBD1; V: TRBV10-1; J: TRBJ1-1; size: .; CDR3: CASSPGQGSEAFF; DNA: TGCGCCAGCAGTCCGGGACAGGGGTCTGAAGCTTTCTTT
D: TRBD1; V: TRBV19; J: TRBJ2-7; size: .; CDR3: CASSRLWTGLVYEQYF; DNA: TGTGCCAGTAGTAGATTATGGACAGGACTTGTTTACGAGCAGTACTTC